The T cell receptor (beta chain) described here comes from a study of blood T cell repertoires in COVID-19. Looking at the study overall: The origin of the acute and convalescent COVID-19 samples was the United States, Italy and Spain. The cDNA or gDNA used as material had been derived from T cells, B-cell-depleted T cells, or PBMCs.

In the source study's methods: It was from reference gene primer amplification that nucleated cell counts were estimated. The protocol was immunoSEQ multiplex PCR, while the TCRdb copy is restricted to in-frame clones and leaves out a portion. Clone size and V and J calls were adopted from that table, with D and trimming inferred from the DNA. The sample records about 190,000 clones, around four fifths being singletons. The CDR3 length is 15 residues. The V end was cut by 1 base, the J end by 3 bases, with 11 bases between. The germline gives CDR1 LGHDT, CDR2 YNNKEL (reference sequence). Material: peripheral blood. The clonotype comes from a woman between 40 and 55 years old with acute or convalescent COVID-19. The chain joins TRBV3-1 (or the pseudogene TRBV3-2) to TRBJ2-3; no reliable D call. CDR3 nucleotide sequence: TGTGCCAGCAGCCAAGGGCAGTTTTGGACAGATACGCAGTATTTT. This encodes CASSQGQFWTDTQYF.